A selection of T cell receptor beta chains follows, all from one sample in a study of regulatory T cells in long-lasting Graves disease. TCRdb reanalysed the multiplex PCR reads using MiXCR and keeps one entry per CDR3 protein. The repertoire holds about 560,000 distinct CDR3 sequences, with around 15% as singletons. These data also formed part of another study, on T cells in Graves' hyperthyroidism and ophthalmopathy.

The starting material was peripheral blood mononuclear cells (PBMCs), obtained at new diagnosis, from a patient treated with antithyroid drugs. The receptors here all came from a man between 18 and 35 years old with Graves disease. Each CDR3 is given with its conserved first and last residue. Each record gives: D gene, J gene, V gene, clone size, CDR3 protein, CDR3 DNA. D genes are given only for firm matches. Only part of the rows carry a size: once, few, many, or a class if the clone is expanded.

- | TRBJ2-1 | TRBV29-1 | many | CSVPTEYNEQFF | TGCAGCGTTCCCACTGAGTACAATGAGCAGTTCTTC
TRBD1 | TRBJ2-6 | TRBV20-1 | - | CSAMGQGAIGANVLTF | TGCAGTGCTATGGGGCAGGGGGCGATCGGGGCCAACGTCCTGACTTTC
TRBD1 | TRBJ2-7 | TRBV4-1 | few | CASSRWTGEVYEQYF | TGCGCCAGCAGCCGTTGGACAGGGGAGGTCTACGAGCAGTACTTC
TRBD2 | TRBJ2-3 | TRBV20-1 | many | CSATGLAGPGDTQYF | TGCAGTGCCACCGGACTAGCGGGGCCAGGGGATACGCAGTATTTT
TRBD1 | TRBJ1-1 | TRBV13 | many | CASSGRVKGAAFF | TGTGCCAGCAGCGGCAGGGTTAAGGGGGCAGCTTTCTTT
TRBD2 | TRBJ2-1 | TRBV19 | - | CASSISAGALNEQFF | TGTGCCAGTAGTATTTCAGCGGGAGCTTTGAATGAGCAGTTCTTC
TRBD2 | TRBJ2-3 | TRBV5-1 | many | CASSLQSGTGDTQYF | TGCGCCAGCAGCTTGCAAAGCGGGACGGGAGATACGCAGTATTTT
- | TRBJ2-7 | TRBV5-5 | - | CASSVNPRVTPYEQYF | TGTGCCAGCAGCGTCAATCCCAGGGTAACCCCCTACGAGCAGTACTTC
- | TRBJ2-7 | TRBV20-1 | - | CSARSTGRVGEQYF | TGCAGTGCTAGATCAACAGGAAGGGTCGGCGAGCAGTACTTC
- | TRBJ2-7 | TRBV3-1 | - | CASSPQAPRGAYEQYF | TGTGCCAGCAGCCCCCAAGCCCCCAGGGGGGCCTACGAGCAGTACTTC
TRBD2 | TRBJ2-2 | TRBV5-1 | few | CASSLFGLAGNTGELFF | TGCGCCAGCAGCTTATTCGGACTAGCGGGTAACACCGGGGAGCTGTTTTTT
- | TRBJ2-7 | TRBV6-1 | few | CASSEVGSSYEQYF | TGTGCCAGCAGTGAAGTAGGAAGCTCCTACGAGCAGTACTTC
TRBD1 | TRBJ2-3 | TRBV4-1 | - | CASSRPTGFFTDTQYF | TGCGCCAGCAGCCGACCGACAGGGTTCTTTACAGATACGCAGTATTTT
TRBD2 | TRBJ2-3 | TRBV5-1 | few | CASSLTGTSGADTQYF | TGCGCCAGCAGCTTAACCGGGACTAGCGGGGCAGATACGCAGTATTTT
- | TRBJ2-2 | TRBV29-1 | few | CSVHSGAAGELFF | TGCAGCGTTCATTCCGGGGCCGCCGGGGAGCTGTTTTTT
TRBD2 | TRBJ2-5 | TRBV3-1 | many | CASSQDSGSGETQYF | TGTGCCAGCAGCCAAGATAGCGGGAGCGGAGAGACCCAGTACTTC
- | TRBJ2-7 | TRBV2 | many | CASSDLSATYEQYF | TGTGCCAGCAGTGATTTGTCAGCCACCTACGAGCAGTACTTC
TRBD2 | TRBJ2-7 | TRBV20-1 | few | CSARAERGHYEQYF | TGCAGTGCTAGAGCTGAGCGGGGGCACTACGAGCAGTACTTC
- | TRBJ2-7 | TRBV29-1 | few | CSVENIKYEQYF | TGCAGCGTTGAAAACATCAAGTACGAGCAGTACTTC
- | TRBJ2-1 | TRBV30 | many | CAWSAAHNEQFF | TGTGCCTGGAGCGCAGCACACAATGAGCAGTTCTTC
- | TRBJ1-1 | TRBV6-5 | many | CASSYGADLEAFF | TGTGCCAGCAGTTACGGGGCAGACCTTGAAGCTTTCTTT
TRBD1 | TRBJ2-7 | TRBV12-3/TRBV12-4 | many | CASRPGQSYEQYF | TGTGCCAGCAGGCCGGGACAGTCCTACGAGCAGTACTTC
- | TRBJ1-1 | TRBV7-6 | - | CASSPGTSGTEAFF | TGTGCCAGCAGCCCAGGGACGTCTGGGACTGAAGCTTTCTTT
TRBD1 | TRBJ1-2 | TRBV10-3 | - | CAISRDSNYGYTF | TGTGCCATCAGCCGGGACAGTAACTATGGCTACACCTTC
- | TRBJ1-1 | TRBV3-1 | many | CASSQGSRGADTEAFF | TGTGCCAGCAGCCAAGGATCGAGAGGGGCTGACACTGAAGCTTTCTTT
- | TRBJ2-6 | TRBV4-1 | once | CASSQDTRAGANVLTF | TGCGCCAGCAGCCAAGATACTCGGGCTGGGGCCAACGTCCTGACTTTC
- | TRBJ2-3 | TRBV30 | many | CAWSVTDTQYF | TGTGCCTGGAGTGTTACTGATACGCAGTATTTT
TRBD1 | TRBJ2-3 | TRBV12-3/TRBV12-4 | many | CASSGQGVTQYF | TGTGCCAGCAGTGGACAGGGGGTGACGCAGTATTTT